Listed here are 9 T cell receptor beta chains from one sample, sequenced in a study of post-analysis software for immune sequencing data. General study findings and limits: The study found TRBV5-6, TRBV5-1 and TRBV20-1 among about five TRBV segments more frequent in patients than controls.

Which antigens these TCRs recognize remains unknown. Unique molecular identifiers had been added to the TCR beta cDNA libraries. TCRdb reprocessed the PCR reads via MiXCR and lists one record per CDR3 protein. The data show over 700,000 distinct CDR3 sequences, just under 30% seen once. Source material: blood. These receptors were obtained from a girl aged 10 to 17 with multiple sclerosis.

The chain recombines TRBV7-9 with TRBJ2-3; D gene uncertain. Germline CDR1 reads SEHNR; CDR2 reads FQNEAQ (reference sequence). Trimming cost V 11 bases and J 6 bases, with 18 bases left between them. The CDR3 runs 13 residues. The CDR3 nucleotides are TGTGCCTGCCAAGGGCAGACCTACGATACGCAGTATTTT. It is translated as CACQGQTYDTQYF.

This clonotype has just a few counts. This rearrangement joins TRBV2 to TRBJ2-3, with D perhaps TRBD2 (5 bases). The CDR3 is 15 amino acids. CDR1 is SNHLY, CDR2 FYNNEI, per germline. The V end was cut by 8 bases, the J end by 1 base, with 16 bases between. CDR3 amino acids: CASGRLASGTDTQYF. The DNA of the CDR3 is TGTGCCAGCGGTAGGCTAGCCTCTGGCACAGATACGCAGTATTTT.

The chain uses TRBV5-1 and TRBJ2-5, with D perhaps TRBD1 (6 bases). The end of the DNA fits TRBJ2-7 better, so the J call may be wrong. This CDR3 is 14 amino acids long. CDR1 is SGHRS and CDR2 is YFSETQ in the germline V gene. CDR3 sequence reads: CASSFRTDTYEQYF. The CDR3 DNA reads TGCGCCAGCAGCTTTCGGACAGACACCTACGAGCAGTACTTC.

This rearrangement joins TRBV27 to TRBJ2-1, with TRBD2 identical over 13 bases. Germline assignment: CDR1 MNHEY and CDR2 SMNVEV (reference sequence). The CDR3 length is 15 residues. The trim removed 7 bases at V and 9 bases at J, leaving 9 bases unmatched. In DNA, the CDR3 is TGTGCCAGCACCCCAGGACTAGCGGGAGTGCGTGAGCAGTTCTTC. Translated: CASTPGLAGVREQFF.

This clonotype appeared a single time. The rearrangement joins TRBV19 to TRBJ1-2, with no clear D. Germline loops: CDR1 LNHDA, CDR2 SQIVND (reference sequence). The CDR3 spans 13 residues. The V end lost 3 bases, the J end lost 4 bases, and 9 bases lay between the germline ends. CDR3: CASSIVTSYGYTF. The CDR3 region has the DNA TGTGCCAGTAGTATTGTCACGTCCTATGGCTACACCTTC.

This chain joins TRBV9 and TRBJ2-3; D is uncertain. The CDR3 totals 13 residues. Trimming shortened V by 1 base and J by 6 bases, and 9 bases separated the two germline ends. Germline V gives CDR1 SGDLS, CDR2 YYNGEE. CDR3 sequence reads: CASSVTWWDTQYF. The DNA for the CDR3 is TGTGCCAGCAGCGTAACGTGGTGGGATACGCAGTATTTT.

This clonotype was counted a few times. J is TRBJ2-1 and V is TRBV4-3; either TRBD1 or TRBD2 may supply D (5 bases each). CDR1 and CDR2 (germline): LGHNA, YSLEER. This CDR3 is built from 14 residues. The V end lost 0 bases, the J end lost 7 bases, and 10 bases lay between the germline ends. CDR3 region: CASSQEMGPNEQFF. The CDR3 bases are TGCGCCAGCAGCCAAGAAATGGGACCTAATGAGCAGTTCTTC.

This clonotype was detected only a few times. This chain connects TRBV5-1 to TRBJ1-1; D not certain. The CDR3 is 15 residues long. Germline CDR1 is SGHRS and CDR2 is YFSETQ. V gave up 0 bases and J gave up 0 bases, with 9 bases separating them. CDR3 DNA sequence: TGCGCCAGCAGCTTGGTCTTGGCCCTGAACACTGAAGCTTTCTTT. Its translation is CASSLVLALNTEAFF.

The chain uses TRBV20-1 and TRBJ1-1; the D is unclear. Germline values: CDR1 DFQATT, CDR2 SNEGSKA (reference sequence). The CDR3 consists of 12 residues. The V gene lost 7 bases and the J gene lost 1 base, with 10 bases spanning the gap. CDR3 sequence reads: CSGWAGNTEAFF. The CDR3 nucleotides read TGCAGTGGATGGGCGGGGAACACTGAAGCTTTCTTT.